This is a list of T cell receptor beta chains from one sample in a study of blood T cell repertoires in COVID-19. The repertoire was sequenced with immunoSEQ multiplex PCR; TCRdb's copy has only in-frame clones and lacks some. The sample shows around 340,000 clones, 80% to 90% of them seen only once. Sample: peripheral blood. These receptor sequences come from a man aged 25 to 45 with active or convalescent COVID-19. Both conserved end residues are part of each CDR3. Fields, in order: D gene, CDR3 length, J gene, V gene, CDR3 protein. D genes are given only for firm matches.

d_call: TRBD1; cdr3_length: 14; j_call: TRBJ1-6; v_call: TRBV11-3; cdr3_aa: CASNRDRGNSPLHF
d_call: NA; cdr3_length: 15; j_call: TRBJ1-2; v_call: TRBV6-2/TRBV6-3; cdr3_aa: CASSYPLSRHYGYTF
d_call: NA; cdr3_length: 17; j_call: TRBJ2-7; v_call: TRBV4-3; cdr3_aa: CASSQDISGASSYEQYF
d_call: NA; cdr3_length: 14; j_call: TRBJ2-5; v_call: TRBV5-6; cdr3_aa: CASSSTGLQETQYF
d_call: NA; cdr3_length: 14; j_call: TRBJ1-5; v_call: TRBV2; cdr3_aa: CASSVWTGNQPQHF
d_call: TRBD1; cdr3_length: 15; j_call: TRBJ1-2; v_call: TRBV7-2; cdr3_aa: CASSPDRDLNYGYTF
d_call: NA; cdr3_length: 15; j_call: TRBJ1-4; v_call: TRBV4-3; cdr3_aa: CASSQESATNEKLFF
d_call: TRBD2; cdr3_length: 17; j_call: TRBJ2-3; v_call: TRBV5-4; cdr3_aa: CASSLDWGLAGVDTQYF
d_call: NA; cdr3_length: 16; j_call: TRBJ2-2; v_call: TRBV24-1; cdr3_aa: CATSDFGGLGTGELFF
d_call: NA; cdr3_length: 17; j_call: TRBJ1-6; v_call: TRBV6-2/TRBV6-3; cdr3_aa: CASSYSNPGLGGSPLHF
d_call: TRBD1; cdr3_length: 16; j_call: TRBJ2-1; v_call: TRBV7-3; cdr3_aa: CASSPTRDSAYNEQFF
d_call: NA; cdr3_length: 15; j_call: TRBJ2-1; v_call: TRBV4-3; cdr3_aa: CASSQGGGGGNEQFF
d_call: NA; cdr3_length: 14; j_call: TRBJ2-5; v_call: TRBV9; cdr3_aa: CASSIGTSQETQYF
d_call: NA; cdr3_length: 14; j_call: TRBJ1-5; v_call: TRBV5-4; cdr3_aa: CASSSAGPNQPQHF
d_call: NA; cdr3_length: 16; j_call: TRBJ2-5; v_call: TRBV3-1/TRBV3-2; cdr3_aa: CASSQDRRPGGETQYF
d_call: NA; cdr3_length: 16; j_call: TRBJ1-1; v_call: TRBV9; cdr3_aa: CASSVVTTGVNTEAFF
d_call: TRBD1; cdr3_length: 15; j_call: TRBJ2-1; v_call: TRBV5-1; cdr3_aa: CASSPRTGETNEQFF
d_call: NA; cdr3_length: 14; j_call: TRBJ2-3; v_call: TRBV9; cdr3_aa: CASSPGRATDTQYF
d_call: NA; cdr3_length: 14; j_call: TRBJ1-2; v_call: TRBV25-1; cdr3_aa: CASSEGGDLGGYTF
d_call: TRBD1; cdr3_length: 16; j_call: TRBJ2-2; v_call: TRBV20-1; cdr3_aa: CSASAQGQGNAGELFF
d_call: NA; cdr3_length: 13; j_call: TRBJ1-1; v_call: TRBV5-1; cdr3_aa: CASSLGGDGDAFF
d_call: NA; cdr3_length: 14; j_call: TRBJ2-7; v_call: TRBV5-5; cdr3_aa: CASSHSNGNYEQYF
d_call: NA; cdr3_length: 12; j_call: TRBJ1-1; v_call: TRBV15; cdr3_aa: CATSSNRVVAFF
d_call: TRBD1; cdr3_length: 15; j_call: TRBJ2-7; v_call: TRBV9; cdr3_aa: CASSHRTGGTYEQYF
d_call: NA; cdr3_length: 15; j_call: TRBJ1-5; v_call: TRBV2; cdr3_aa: CASSEALGMGQPQHF
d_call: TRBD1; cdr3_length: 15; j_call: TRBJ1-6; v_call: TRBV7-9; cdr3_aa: CASSLDSGGFSPLHF
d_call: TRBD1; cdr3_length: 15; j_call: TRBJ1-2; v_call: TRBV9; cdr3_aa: CASSPRQGANYGYTF
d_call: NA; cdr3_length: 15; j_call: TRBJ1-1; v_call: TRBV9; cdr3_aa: CASSRLQGMNTEAFF
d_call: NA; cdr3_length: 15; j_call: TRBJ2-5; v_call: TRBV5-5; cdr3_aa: CASSLEAPTGETQYF
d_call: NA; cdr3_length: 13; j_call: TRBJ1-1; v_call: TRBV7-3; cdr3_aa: CASSVGMNTEAFF
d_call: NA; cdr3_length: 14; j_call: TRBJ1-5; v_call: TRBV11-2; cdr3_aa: CASSVGGSNQPQHF
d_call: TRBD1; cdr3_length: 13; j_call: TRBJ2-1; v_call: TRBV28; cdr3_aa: CASSLRGRNEQFF
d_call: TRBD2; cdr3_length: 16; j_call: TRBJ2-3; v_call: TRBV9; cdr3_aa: CASSVVRGGDTDTQYF
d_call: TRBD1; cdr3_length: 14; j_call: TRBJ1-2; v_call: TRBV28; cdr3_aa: CASSPRDRGHGYTF
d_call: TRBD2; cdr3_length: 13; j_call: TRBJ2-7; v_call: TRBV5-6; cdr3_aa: CASNLAGVSEQYF
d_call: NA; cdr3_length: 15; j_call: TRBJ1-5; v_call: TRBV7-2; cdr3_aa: CASSLGGGGNQPQHF
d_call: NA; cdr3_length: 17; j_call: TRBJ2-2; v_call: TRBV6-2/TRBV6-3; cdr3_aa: CASSYTLEGLDTGELFF
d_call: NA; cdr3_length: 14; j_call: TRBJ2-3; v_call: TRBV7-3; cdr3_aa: CASSLWPDTDTQYF
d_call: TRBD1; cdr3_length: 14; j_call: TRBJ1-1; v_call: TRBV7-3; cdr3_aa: CASSQQGTYTEAFF
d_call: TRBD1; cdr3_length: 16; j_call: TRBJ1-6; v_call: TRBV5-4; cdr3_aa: CASSSWTGGVGSPLHF
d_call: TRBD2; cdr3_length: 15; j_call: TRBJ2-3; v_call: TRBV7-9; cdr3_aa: CASSLVAGGAGTQYF
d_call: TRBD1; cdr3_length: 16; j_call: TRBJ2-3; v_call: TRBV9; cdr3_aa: CASSPWTGSSTDTQYF
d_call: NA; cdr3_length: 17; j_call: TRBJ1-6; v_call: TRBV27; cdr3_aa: CASSLFGSRVDNSPLHF
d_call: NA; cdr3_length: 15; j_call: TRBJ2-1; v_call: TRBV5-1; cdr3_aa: CASSLGGGSYNEQFF
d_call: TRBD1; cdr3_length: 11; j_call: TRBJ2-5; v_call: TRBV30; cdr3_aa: CAWGTGETQYF
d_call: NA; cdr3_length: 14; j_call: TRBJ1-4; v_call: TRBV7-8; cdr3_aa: CASSPGGALEKLFF
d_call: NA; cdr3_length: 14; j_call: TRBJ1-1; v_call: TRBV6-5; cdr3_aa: CASTLSPGNTEAFF
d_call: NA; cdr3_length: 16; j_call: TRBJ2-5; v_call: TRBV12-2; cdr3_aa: CASRFRLQGRKETQYF
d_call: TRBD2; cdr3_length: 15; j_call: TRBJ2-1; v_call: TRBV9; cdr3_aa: CASREGSGSRNEQFF
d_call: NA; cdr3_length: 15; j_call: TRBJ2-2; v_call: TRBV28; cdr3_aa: CASSLLDRSTGELFF
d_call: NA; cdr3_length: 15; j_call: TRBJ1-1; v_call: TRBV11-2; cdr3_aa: CASSLVLFPNTEAFF
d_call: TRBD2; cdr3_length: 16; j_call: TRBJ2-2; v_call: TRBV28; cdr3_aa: CASERTSVTNTGELFF
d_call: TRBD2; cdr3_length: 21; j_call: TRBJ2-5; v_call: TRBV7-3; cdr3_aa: CASSLRPGLAGGPGYQETQYF